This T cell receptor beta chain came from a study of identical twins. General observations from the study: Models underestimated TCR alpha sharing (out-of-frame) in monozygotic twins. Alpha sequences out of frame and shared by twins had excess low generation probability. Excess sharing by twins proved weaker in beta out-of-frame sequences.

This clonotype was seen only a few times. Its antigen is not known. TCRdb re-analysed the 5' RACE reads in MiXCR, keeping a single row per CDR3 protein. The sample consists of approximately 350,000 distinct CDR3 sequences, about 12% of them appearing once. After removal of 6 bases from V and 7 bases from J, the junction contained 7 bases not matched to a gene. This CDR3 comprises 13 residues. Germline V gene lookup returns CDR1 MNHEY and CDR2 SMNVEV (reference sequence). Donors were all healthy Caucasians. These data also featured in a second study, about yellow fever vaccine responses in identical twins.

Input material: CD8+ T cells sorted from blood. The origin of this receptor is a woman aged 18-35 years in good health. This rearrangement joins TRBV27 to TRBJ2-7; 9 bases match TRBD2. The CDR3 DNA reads TGTGCCAGCAGCGACCTAGCGGGAATAGAGCAGTACTTC. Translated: CASSDLAGIEQYF.